This T cell receptor beta chain was sequenced in a study of cytomegalovirus exposure and HLA in healthy donors. This clone turned up a few times. Its antigen is not identified. Findings and limits, study-wide: Diagnosis of cytomegalovirus status made by the classifier reportedly showed high specificity and sensitivity. Common viral pathogens were later found to be apparently linked to several of the most significant clusters.

Germline CDR1 is MNHNS and CDR2 is SASEGT. The CDR3 length is 14 residues. V lost 6 bases, J lost 2 bases, and 4 bases stayed unmatched. Researchers ran the PCR with 60 Vbeta and 13 Jbeta primers. Profiled with immunoSEQ multiplex PCR; TCRdb holds only in-frame clones, not every one. Here the sample spans approximately 130,000 clones, roughly 82% being singletons. Specimen: PBMCs. The chain combines TRBV6-1 with TRBJ1-3; TRBD1 aligns across 7 bases. This TCR was sampled from a boy younger than 18 in good health and CMV-seronegative. CDR3 amino acids: CASSVDRAGNTIYF. CDR3 nucleotides: TGTGCCAGCAGCGTTGACAGGGCTGGAAACACCATATATTTT.